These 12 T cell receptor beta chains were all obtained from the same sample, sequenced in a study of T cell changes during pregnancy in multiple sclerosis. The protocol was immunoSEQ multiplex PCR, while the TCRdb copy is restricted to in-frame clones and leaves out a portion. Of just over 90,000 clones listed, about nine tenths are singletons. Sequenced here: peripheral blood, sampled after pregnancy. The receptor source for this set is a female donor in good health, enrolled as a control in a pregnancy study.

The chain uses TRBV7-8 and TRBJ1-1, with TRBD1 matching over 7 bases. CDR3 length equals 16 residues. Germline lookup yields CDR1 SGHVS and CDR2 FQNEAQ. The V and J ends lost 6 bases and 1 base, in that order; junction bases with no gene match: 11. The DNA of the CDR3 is TGTGCCAGCAGTCGAAGACAGGGCCGAGGGAACACTGAAGCTTTCTTT. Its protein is CASSRRQGRGNTEAFF.

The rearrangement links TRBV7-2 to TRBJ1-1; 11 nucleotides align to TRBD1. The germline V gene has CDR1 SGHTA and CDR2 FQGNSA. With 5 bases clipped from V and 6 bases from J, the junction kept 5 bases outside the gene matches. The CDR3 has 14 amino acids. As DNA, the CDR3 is TGTGCCAGCAGCGCCGGGACAGGGGGGGCTGAAGCTTTCTTT. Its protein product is CASSAGTGGAEAFF.

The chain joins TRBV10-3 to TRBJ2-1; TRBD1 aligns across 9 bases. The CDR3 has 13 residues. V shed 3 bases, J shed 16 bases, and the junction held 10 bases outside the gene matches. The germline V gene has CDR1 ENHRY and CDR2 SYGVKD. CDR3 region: CAISEPLGDRVFF. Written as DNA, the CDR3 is TGTGCCATCAGTGAACCTCTGGGGGACAGGGTATTCTTC.

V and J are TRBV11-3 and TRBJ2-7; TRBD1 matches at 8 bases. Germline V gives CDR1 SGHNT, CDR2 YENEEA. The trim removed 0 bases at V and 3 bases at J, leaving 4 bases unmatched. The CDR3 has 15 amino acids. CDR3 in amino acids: CASSLDSGTGYEQYF. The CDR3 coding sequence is TGTGCCAGCAGCTTAGACTCCGGGACAGGCTACGAGCAGTACTTC.

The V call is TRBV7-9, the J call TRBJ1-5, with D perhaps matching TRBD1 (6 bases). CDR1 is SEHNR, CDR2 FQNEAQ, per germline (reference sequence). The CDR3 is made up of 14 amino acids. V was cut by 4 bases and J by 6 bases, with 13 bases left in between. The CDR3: CASSSQGPGQPQHF. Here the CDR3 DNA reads TGTGCCAGCAGCTCCCAGGGGCCCGGTCAGCCCCAGCATTTT.

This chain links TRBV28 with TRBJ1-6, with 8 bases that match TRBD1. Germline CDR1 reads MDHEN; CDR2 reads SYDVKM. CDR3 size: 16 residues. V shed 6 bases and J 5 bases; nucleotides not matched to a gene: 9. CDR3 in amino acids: CASRSSGTGHNSPLHF. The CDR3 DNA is TGTGCCAGCAGGTCATCCGGGACAGGCCATAATTCACCCCTCCACTTT.

This CDR3 reads CASSQGLPGYQETQYF. For the CDR3, the DNA is TGCGCCAGCAGCCAAGGCCTGCCGGGTTACCAAGAGACCCAGTACTTC. The chain links TRBV4-3 to TRBJ2-5; D is ambiguous. The ends were cut back, 1 base at V and 0 bases at J, with 12 bases in the middle. CDR1 is LGHNA, CDR2 YSLEER, per germline. CDR3 length: 16 residues.

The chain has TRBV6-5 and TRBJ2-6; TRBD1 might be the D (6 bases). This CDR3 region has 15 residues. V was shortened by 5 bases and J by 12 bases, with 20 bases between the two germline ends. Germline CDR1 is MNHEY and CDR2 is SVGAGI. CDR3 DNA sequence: TGTGCCAGCAGTCAGTCCAGGGGCTCTACACCCGTCCTGACTTTC. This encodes CASSQSRGSTPVLTF.

This CDR3 reads CASSFPLYNSPLHF. CDR3 DNA sequence: TGTGCCAGCAGCTTTCCTCTATATAATTCACCCCTCCACTTT. The rearrangement links TRBV7-2 to TRBJ1-6; D unclear. The germline V gene has CDR1 SGHTA and CDR2 FQGNSA. This CDR3 contains 14 residues. V lost 3 bases and J lost 4, with 7 bases in between.

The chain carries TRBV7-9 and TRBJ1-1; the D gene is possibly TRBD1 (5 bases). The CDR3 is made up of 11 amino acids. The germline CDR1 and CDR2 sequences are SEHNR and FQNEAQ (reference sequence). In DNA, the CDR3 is TGTGCTTCGGGGGGGGGCACTGAAGCTTTCTTT. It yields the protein CASGGGTEAFF.

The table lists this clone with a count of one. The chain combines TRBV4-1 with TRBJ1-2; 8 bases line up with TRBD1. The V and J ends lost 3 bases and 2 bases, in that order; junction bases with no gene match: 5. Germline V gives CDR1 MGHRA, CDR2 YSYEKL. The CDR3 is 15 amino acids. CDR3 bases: TGCGCCAGCAGCCACGGACAGGGCCCCAACTATGGCTACACCTTC. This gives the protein CASSHGQGPNYGYTF.

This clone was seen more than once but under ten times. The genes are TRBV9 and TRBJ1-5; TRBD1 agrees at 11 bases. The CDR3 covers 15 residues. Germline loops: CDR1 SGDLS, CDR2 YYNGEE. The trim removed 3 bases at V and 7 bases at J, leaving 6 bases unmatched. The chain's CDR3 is CASSGGQGANQPQHF. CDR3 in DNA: TGTGCCAGCAGCGGAGGACAGGGGGCGAACCAGCCCCAGCATTTT.